The subject of this entry is one T cell receptor (beta chain). These data come from a study of early T cells in non-severe SARS-CoV-2 infection. CDR3 length equals 15 residues. V gave up 6 bases and J gave up 1 base, with 15 bases separating them. Germline-derived CDR1 and CDR2 are MNHEY and SVGAGI. Researchers attached unique molecular identifiers to individual cDNA molecules. MiXCR, run by TCRdb on the 5' RACE reads, gives a single entry per CDR3 protein. The sample includes about 60,000 distinct CDR3 sequences, around 12% of them seen just once. The chain combines TRBV6-5 with TRBJ1-1, with D possibly TRBD1 on 5 matching bases. The specimen was whole blood. The receptor's source is an adult who was a healthcare worker with PCR-confirmed SARS-CoV-2 infection or an uninfected control (not recorded which). CDR3 protein: CASSMAGLRNTEAFF. CDR3 nucleotides: TGTGCCAGCAGCATGGCGGGACTCAGGAACACTGAAGCTTTCTTT.